This paragraph covers one T cell receptor (beta chain) sequence. Its antigen remains unidentified. The data originate from a study of cytomegalovirus exposure and HLA in healthy donors. Findings and limits, study-wide: A link between a missense DCLRE1C variant and TCR beta V- and J-gene trimming emerged from a later analysis.

Amplification used 60 Vbeta primers and 13 Jbeta primers. Per the original methods: Some 9.9 million shared chains were among around 80 million unique TCR beta chains counted in a later analysis. Libraries were prepared by immunoSEQ multiplex PCR; TCRdb keeps only in-frame clonotypes and omits some of them. V, J and clone size derive from that table, while D and trimming were established from the DNA sequence. The table shows over 250,000 clones, with around 86% occurring only once. Donors had nominal health at sampling but likely had unrecorded immune exposures. The clonotype comes from a man aged 35-49 years in good health and CMV-seropositive. Sequencing input: PBMCs.

CDR3: CASRGGLSNQPQHF. The CDR3 DNA is TGTGCCAGTAGGGGAGGTTTGAGCAATCAGCCCCAGCATTTT. V and J are TRBV19 and TRBJ1-5; no clear D gene. The germline gives CDR1 LNHDA, CDR2 SQIVND (reference sequence). V lost 6 bases and J lost 1, with 10 bases in between. The CDR3 has 14 amino acids.